The sequence of this T cell receptor (beta chain) was determined in a study of T cells expressing NK-cell markers. Study-level points and caveats: Of CD8+ T cells, about 1.0-8% belonged to dominant NKG2C+ clonotypes in roughly 6 donors.

TCRdb reprocessed the 5' RACE reads, with one entry per CDR3 protein and no DNA. Here the sample table reports some 280,000 distinct CDR3 sequences. This CDR3 is built from 15 residues. CDR1 and CDR2 from the germline V gene are SGHTA and FQGTGA. For this clonotype: Its matching antigen is unknown.

This chain uses TRBV7-3 with TRBJ2-5; TCRdb calls TRBD2, which cannot be checked without DNA. Specimen: blood T cells: a sorted CD56 or NKG2C T cell subset, CD4+ or CD8+ T cells, or bulk PBMC T cells (not recorded which). This sequence was found in a man between 18 and 35 years old in good health. The CDR3 here is CASSGGAGGQETQYF. The full variable domain, completed using reference TRBV7-3 and TRBJ2-5, is GAGVSQTPSNKVTEKGKYVELRCDPISGHTALYWYRQSLGQGPEFLIYFQGTGAADDSGLPNDRFFAVRPEGSVSTLKIQRTERGDSAVYLCASSGGAGGQETQYFGPGTRLLVL.